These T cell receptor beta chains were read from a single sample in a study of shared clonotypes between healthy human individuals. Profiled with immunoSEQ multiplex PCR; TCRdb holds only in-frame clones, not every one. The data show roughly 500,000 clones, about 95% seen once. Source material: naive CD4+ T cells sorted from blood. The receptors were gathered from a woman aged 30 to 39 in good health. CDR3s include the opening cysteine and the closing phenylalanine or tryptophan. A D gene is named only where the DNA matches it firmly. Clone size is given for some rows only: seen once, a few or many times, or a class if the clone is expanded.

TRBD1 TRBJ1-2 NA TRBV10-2 TGCGCCAGCAGGACAGGGGCGAACTATGGCTACACCTTC CASRTGANYGYTF
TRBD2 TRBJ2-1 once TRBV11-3 TGTGCCAGCAGCTTAGAACGGGCTAGCGGGAGGTCCAATGAGCAGTTCTTC CASSLERASGRSNEQFF
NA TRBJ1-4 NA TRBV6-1 TGTGCCAGCAGCGAAGGGGGAACAAGAGAAAAACTGTTTTTT CASSEGGTREKLFF
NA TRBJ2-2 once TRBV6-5 TGTGCCAGCAGTTACAGCACGGCGAACACCGGGGAGCTGTTTTTT CASSYSTANTGELFF
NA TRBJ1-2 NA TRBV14 TGTGCCAGCAGCCAAGATGTCAGGGGTTCGCAACGTGGCTACACCTTC CASSQDVRGSQRGYTF
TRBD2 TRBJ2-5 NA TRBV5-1 TGCGCCAGCAGCTTGGGACTAGCGGGAGGATTCGAGACCCAGTACTTC CASSLGLAGGFETQYF
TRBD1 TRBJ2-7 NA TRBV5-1 TGCGCCAGCAGCGTGGGACAGTCGAAAAGCTCCTACGAGCAGTACTTC CASSVGQSKSSYEQYF
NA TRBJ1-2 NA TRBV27 TGTGCCAGCCGTATGTCGTATAACTATGGCTACACCTTC CASRMSYNYGYTF
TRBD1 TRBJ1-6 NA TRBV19 TGTGCCAGTAGTTCCGACAGGGGGCGTTCACCCCTCCACTTT CASSSDRGRSPLHF
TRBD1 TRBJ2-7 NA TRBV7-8 TGTGCCAGCAGCTCTAAAGTCCCGGGACAGGTCAAGATGGGAGAGCAGTACTTC CASSSKVPGQVKMGEQYF
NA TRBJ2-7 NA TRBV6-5 TGTGCCAGCAGCGGCAGGTCTACTGACGAGCAGTACTTC CASSGRSTDEQYF
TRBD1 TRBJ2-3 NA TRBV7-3 TGTGCCAGCAGCTTGGGACAGGGACGCGCAGATACGCAGTATTTT CASSLGQGRADTQYF
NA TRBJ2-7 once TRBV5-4 TGTGCCAGCAGCTATTTTAACTACGAGCAGTACTTC CASSYFNYEQYF
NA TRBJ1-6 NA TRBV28 TGTGCCAGCAGTCCAACCGGTGGGACCGTTTTGGCACCCCTCCACTTT CASSPTGGTVLAPLHF
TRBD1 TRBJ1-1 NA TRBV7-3 TGTGCCAGCAGCCTAGCGGGACAGGGGAGAGCTTTCTTT CASSLAGQGRAFF
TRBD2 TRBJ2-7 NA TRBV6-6 TGTGCCAGCAGCCCCCTGAGCGGGAGGGCGGACGAGCAGTACTTC CASSPLSGRADEQYF
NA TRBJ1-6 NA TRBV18 TGTGCCAGCTCACCACCAAGCAGTAATTCACCCCTCCACTTT CASSPPSSNSPLHF